The 13 T cell receptor beta chains below all came from one sample that was sequenced in a study of blood T cells in healthy people across ages. Through a sample-barcoded 5' primer and a J-beta primer mix, a second PCR was run for roughly 6 to 12 cycles. TCRdb itself ran the 5' RACE reads through MiXCR, one entry per CDR3 protein. The sample consists of fewer than 700,000 distinct CDR3 sequences, roughly 43% of them appearing once. Sequencing was performed on blood. These receptors were obtained from a man aged 80 or over in good health.

The rearrangement links TRBV10-3 to TRBJ2-4; unclear D gene. With 3 bases removed from V and 13 bases from J, the gap between germline ends came to 10 bases. The CDR3 totals 11 residues. Germline V gene data show CDR1 as ENHRY and CDR2 as SYGVKD. This chain's CDR3 is CAISETNSQYF. In nucleotides, the CDR3 is TGTGCCATCAGTGAAACTAACAGCCAGTACTTC.

The chain carries TRBV29-1 and TRBJ2-5, with D perhaps TRBD1 (5 bases). Germline assignment: CDR1 SQVTM and CDR2 ANQGSEA. V was pared by 6 bases and J by 4 bases, with 15 bases between. CDR3 size: 13 residues. CDR3 amino acids: CSVVGHTVETQYF. CDR3 bases: TGCAGCGTGGTCGGACACACCGTAGAGACCCAGTACTTC.

The chain carries TRBV6-6 and TRBJ2-5; 12 bases are a match to TRBD2. The V gene end was trimmed by 4 bases and the J gene end by 2 bases; junction bases not matched to a gene: 8. Germline V lookup: CDR1 MNHNY, CDR2 SVGAGI (reference sequence). The length of the CDR3 is 17 residues. For the CDR3, the DNA is TGTGCCAGCAGTTCCTTCGGACTAGCGGGAAGTCAAGAGACCCAGTACTTC. Amino acids: CASSSFGLAGSQETQYF.

This clonotype was found a few times. The chain uses TRBV20-1 and TRBJ1-1; the D gene is possibly TRBD1 (5 bases). V was pared by 5 bases and J by 0 bases, with 7 bases between. The CDR3 spans 12 residues. Germline values: CDR1 DFQATT, CDR2 SNEGSKA (reference sequence). The CDR3 sequence: CSALGLNTEAFF. In DNA form, the CDR3 reads TGCAGTGCTCTGGGGCTGAACACTGAAGCTTTCTTT.

The chain combines TRBV11-1 with TRBJ2-5; 7 positions agree with TRBD2. The germline V gene encodes CDR1 SGHAT and CDR2 FQDESV (reference sequence). This CDR3 comprises 16 residues. V was clipped by 3 bases and J by 5 bases; unmatched bases: 12. The CDR3 nucleotides read TGTGCCAGCAGCTTCGGTGTAGGCGGGAGTGATGAGACCCAGTACTTC. Translating it yields CASSFGVGGSDETQYF.

The chain couples TRBV10-2 to TRBJ2-5; D is possibly TRBD1 (5 bases). CDR1 is WSHSY and CDR2 is SAAADI in the germline V gene. V was clipped by 3 bases and J by 0 bases, with 11 bases between them. The CDR3 covers 15 residues. The CDR3 nucleotides read TGCGCCAGCAGTGATATTGGGGCGGACCAAGAGACCCAGTACTTC. This codes for CASSDIGADQETQYF.

In its sample, this clonotype was seen a few times. The J gene is TRBJ2-7, the V gene TRBV7-9, with 11 nucleotides matching TRBD1. The CDR3 is made up of 15 amino acids. In germline, CDR1 is SEHNR, CDR2 FQNEAQ (reference sequence). After removal of 3 bases from V and 2 bases from J, the junction contained 3 bases not matched to a gene. CDR3 nucleotide sequence: TGTGCCAGCAGCTTCCCGGGACAGGGGGCCTACGAGCAGTACTTC. Protein: CASSFPGQGAYEQYF.

The chain uses TRBV5-6 and TRBJ1-1; 10 bases line up with TRBD1. J lost 4 bases, V lost 2 bases, and 5 bases had no gene match. The CDR3 has 15 residues. Germline lookup yields CDR1 SGHDT and CDR2 YYEEEE. The CDR3 spells CASSFQDRGGTEAFF. The DNA for the CDR3 is TGTGCCAGCAGCTTCCAGGACAGGGGGGGCACTGAAGCTTTCTTT.

This clonotype was found many times. The genes are TRBV7-9 and TRBJ2-7; D not resolved. CDR1 SEHNR and CDR2 FQNEAQ come from the germline V gene (reference sequence). Trimming removed 1 base from V and 3 bases from J, with 10 bases in between. The CDR3 length is 14 residues. The CDR3 coding sequence is TGTGCCAGCAGCTTAGGGGGTTTGGGCTACGAGCAGTACTTC. Amino acids: CASSLGGLGYEQYF. Based on the CDR3 plus reference TRBV7-9 and TRBJ2-7, the full variable domain is DTGVSQNPRHKITKRGQNVTFRCDPISEHNRLYWYRQTLGQGPEFLTYFQNEAQLEKSRLLSDRFSAERPKGSFSTLEIQRTEQGDSAMYLCASSLGGLGYEQYFGPGTRLTVT.

This clonotype was counted a few times. V usage is TRBV6-6 and J usage is TRBJ1-5; D not resolved. This CDR3 has 15 amino acids. CDR1 is MNHNY and CDR2 is SVGAGI in the germline V gene (reference sequence). The V end lost 2 bases, the J end lost 0 bases, and 8 bases lay between the germline ends. The DNA of the CDR3 is TGTGCCAGCAGTTACGGGGAATATAGCAATCAGCCCCAGCATTTT. Translation: CASSYGEYSNQPQHF.

This clonotype was observed at least ten times. V is TRBV7-2 and J is TRBJ2-7, with 10 bases identical to TRBD2. This CDR3 has 15 residues. The V gene's germline CDR1 is SGHTA and CDR2 FQGNSA. V lost 2 bases, J lost 2 bases, and 3 bases stayed unmatched. CDR3: CASSLLAGAAYEQYF. CDR3 nucleotide sequence: TGTGCCAGCAGCTTACTAGCGGGGGCAGCCTACGAGCAGTACTTC. The complete variable domain, with remaining parts taken from reference TRBV7-2 and TRBJ2-7, reads GAGVSQSPSNKVTEKGKDVELRCDPISGHTALYWYRQSLGQGLEFLIYFQGNSAPDKSGLPSDRFSAERTGGSVSTLTIQRTQQEDSAVYLCASSLLAGAAYEQYFGPGTRLTVT.

This clonotype showed up just once. V gene TRBV6-2 or TRBV6-3 combines with J gene TRBJ2-1; maybe TRBD2 (6 bases). Germline values: CDR1 MNHEY, CDR2 SVGEGT. V was pared by 1 base and J by 2 bases, with 9 bases between. There are 15 residues in the CDR3. The CDR3 is CASSYYGSPYNEQFF. CDR3 DNA sequence: TGTGCCAGCAGTTACTACGGGAGCCCCTACAATGAGCAGTTCTTC.

The chain couples TRBV29-1 to TRBJ2-7; D tentatively reads TRBD1 or TRBD2 (5 bases each). The V end was cut by 6 bases, the J end by 7 bases, with 19 bases between. CDR3 length: 13 residues. The germline CDR1 and CDR2 sequences are SQVTM and ANQGSEA. Written as DNA, the CDR3 is TGCAGCGTAAAGGGACCCGCTCCTCAGGAGCAGTACTTC. Amino acid sequence: CSVKGPAPQEQYF.